One and the same sample provided the 9 T cell receptor beta chains below, sequenced in a study of breast tumors, draining lymph nodes, adjacent tissues. Each CDR3 protein gets one entry after TCRdb re-called the multiplex PCR reads with MiXCR. Of 20,000 to 30,000 distinct CDR3 sequences in the sample, approximately 23% were seen once. The specimen was breast tumor tissue. The receptors were gathered from a female donor with breast cancer. Some clones in this sample may be carry-over from other donors' samples.

In its sample, this clonotype was seen once. A much larger clone is a single base away; this may be a read error. This chain connects TRBV5-1 to TRBJ2-5; D is undetermined. The CDR3 is 13 amino acids. Germline V CDR1 and CDR2: SGHRS, YFSETQ. Trimming took off 3 bases at V and 1 base at J, with 7 bases between the two ends. The CDR3 spells CASSWLAQETQYF. The CDR3 DNA sequence: TGCGCCAGCAGCTGGCTGGCCCAAGAGACCCAGTACTTC. Based on the CDR3 plus reference TRBV5-1 and TRBJ2-5, the full variable domain is KAGVTQTPRYLIKTRGQQVTLSCSPISGHRSVSWYQQTPGQGLQFLFEYFSETQRNKGNFPGRFSGRQFSNSRSEMNVSTLELGDSALYLCASSWLAQETQYFGPGTRLLVL.

This chain joins TRBV2 and TRBJ1-1; 7 bases line up with TRBD1. There are 16 residues in the CDR3. CDR1 is SNHLY and CDR2 is FYNNEI in the germline V gene. V dropped 6 bases and J dropped 4; count of bases not matched to a gene: 14. In nucleotides, the CDR3 is TGTGCCAGCAGGCCTAATGACAGGGACCGGGGCACTGAAGCTTTCTTT. This codes for CASRPNDRDRGTEAFF.

Many counts were recorded for this clonotype. V usage is TRBV29-1 and J usage is TRBJ2-2; D may be TRBD1 (5 bases). The V and J ends lost 6 bases and 3 bases respectively, with 11 bases between them. This CDR3 region has 13 residues. The V gene's germline CDR1 is SQVTM and CDR2 ANQGSEA. CDR3 sequence (DNA): TGCAGCGTCCCTCAGGGATACACCGGGGAGCTGTTTTTT. This gives the protein CSVPQGYTGELFF.

In its sample, this clonotype was seen many times. This chain links TRBV28 with TRBJ1-6, with D possibly TRBD1 on 5 matching bases. Trimming left V 4 bases short and J 6 bases short, with 19 bases between. Germline values: CDR1 MDHEN, CDR2 SYDVKM. This CDR3 region has 17 residues. In DNA form, the CDR3 reads TGTGCCAGCAGTTCCGGGAGGGGCCGTAGTCTTAATTCACCCCTCCACTTT. Protein: CASSSGRGRSLNSPLHF. The full variable domain, rest sourced from reference TRBV28 and TRBJ1-6, is DVKVTQSSRYLVKRTGEKVFLECVQDMDHENMFWYRQDPGLGLRLIYFSYDVKMKEKGDIPEGYSVSREKKERFSLILESASTNQTSMYLCASSSGRGRSLNSPLHFGNGTRLTVT.

In its sample, this clonotype ranks as large (0.1 to 1%). The gene calls are TRBV12-3 or TRBV12-4 and TRBJ1-2; a possible D gene is TRBD1 (5 bases). V shed 7 bases and J shed 8 bases, with 23 bases lying between them. The CDR3 has 15 residues. Here the CDR3 DNA reads TGTGCCAGCACCTTTCCAGGGACGGCTCCTAGCGGCTACACCTTC. The encoded protein is CASTFPGTAPSGYTF.

The gene calls are TRBV9 and TRBJ1-2; D is ambiguous. The CDR3 is made up of 15 amino acids. Germline V gives CDR1 SGDLS, CDR2 YYNGEE. The ends were cut back, 0 bases at V and 4 bases at J, with 13 bases in the middle. CDR3: CASSVAPDESYGYTF. For the CDR3, the DNA is TGTGCCAGCAGCGTAGCCCCTGACGAGAGCTATGGCTACACCTTC.

This clonotype is medium-sized (0.01 to 0.1%) by share. The chain is built from TRBV11-2 and TRBJ2-1; possibly TRBD2 for D (6 bases). Germline V lookup: CDR1 SGHAT, CDR2 FQNNGV. V lost 3 bases and J 5 bases, leaving 8 bases between the germline ends. This CDR3 is built from 13 residues. CDR3 sequence: CASSLGRHNEQFF. The CDR3 DNA reads as TGTGCCAGCAGCTTGGGGAGGCACAATGAGCAGTTCTTC.

The table lists this clonotype with many counts. This chain connects TRBV20-1 to TRBJ2-7; D may correspond to TRBD1 or TRBD2 (5 bases each). Looked up from germline, CDR1 is DFQATT and CDR2 is SNEGSKA (reference sequence). Trimming pared 0 bases from V and 0 bases from J, leaving 12 bases between. CDR3 length: 15 amino acids. The CDR3 DNA reads as TGCAGTGCTAGAGATCTCGGGACCTCCTCCTACGAGCAGTACTTC. Amino acids: CSARDLGTSSYEQYF.

The sample holds many counts of this clonotype. The V and J genes are TRBV6-6 and TRBJ2-1, with 10 bases lining up with TRBD2. Germline assignment: CDR1 MNHNY and CDR2 SVGAGI (reference sequence). This CDR3 is 17 amino acids long. J gave up 5 bases and V 5 bases, and 12 bases lay outside the gene matches. The CDR3 DNA sequence: TGTGCCAGCAGTCAAATCACTCTAGCGGGAGTTAACAATGAGCAGTTCTTC. It codes for CASSQITLAGVNNEQFF.